The present TCR beta chain was sequenced within a study of cytomegalovirus exposure and HLA in healthy donors. Germline CDR1 LNHDA, CDR2 SQIVND (reference sequence). V lost 6 bases and J 8 bases, leaving 23 bases between the germline ends. The CDR3 runs 15 residues. The donors were members of the validation cohort, which comprised 100 to 150 subjects and was separate from the first cohort of 666 subjects. Using immunoSEQ multiplex PCR, the repertoire was profiled, and TCRdb retains in-frame clones only, with some absent. The sample holds around 150,000 clones; under 95% are singletons and the top ten take around 2.7%.

The sequence was collected from a woman aged 18-30 years in good health and CMV-seropositive. The V and J genes are TRBV19 and TRBJ2-7; maybe TRBD1 (6 bases). Sequencing was carried out using PBMCs. The CDR3 bases are TGTGCCAGTAGCACCTGGGGGCAATCCTCCTGGAAGCAGTACTTC. This codes for CASSTWGQSSWKQYF.